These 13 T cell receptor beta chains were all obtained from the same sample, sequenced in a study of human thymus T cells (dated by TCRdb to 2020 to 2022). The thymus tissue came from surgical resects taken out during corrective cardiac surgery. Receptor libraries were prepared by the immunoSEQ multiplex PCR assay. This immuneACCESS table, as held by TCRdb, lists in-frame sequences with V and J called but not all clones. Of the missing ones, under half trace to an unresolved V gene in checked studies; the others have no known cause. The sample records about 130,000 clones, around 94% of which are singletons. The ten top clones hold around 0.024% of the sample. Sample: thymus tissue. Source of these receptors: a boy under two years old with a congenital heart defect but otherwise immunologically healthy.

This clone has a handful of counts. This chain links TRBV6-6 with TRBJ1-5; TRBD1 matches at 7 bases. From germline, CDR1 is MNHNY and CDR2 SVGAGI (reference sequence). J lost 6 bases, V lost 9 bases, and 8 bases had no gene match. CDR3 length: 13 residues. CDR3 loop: CASCTGEPQPQHF. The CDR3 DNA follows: TGTGCCAGTTGTACAGGGGAACCTCAGCCCCAGCATTTT.

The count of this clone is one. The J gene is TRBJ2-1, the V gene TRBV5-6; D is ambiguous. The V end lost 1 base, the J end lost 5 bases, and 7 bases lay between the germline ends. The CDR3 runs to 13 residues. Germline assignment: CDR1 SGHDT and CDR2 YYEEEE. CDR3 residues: CASSLRGDNEQFF. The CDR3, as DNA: TGTGCCAGCAGCTTGCGTGGAGACAATGAGCAGTTCTTC.

The CDR3 spells CASSVGGLRNEKLFF. CDR3 sequence (DNA): TGTGCCAGCAGTGTAGGGGGGCTACGTAATGAAAAACTGTTTTTT. The J gene is TRBJ1-4, the V gene TRBV2; maybe TRBD1 (6 bases). The CDR3 sequence is 15 residues long. Trimming shortened V by 4 bases and J by 4 bases, and 13 bases separated the two germline ends. Germline V gene sequence: CDR1 SNHLY, CDR2 FYNNEI.

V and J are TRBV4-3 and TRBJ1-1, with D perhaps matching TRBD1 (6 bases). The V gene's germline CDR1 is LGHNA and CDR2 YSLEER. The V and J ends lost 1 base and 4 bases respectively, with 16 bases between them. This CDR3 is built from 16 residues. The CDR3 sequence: CASSQGILGRGTEAFF. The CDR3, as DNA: TGCGCCAGCAGCCAAGGAATATTGGGCAGGGGCACTGAAGCTTTCTTT.

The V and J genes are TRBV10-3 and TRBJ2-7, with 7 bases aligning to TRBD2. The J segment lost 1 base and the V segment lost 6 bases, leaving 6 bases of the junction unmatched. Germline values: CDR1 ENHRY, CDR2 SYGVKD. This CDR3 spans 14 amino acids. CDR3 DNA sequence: TGTGCCATCAGAGTACAAGCGGGGTCCTACGAGCAGTACTTC. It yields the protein CAIRVQAGSYEQYF.

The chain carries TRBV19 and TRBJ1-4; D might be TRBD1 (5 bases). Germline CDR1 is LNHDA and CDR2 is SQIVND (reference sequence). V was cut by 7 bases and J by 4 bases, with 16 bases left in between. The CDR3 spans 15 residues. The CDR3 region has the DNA TGTGCCAGTACCAGAACCCGGGGGGTTAATGAAAAACTGTTTTTT. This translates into CASTRTRGVNEKLFF.

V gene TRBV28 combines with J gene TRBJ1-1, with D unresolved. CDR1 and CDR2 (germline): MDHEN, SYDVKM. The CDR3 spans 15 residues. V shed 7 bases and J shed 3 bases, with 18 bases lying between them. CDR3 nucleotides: TGTGCCAGCAACCGTAGGAGAGGTATCGACACTGAAGCTTTCTTT. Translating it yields CASNRRRGIDTEAFF.

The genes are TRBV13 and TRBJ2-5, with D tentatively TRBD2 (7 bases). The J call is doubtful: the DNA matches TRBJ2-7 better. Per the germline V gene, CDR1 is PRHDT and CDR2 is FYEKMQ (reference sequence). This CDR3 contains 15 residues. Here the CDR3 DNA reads TGTGCCAGCAGCTTAGTACGGGGGGCCACCTACGAGCAGTACTTC. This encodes CASSLVRGATYEQYF.

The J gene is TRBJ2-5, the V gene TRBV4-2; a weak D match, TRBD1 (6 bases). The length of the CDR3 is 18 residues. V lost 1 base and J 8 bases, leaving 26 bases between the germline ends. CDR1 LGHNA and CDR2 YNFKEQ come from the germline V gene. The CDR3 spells CASSQVFSTRDRFLTQYF. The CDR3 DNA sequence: TGTGCCAGCAGCCAAGTCTTTAGCACAAGAGACAGGTTTTTAACCCAGTACTTC.

CDR3 coding DNA: TGTGCCAGTAGTCTGACACACCTGAACACTGAAGCTTTCTTT. Translating gives CASSLTHLNTEAFF. The chain employs TRBV19 and TRBJ1-1; D gene uncertain. Germline V gene data show CDR1 as LNHDA and CDR2 as SQIVND (reference sequence). The CDR3 runs to 14 residues. V dropped 5 bases and J dropped 0 bases, with 10 bases sitting between them.

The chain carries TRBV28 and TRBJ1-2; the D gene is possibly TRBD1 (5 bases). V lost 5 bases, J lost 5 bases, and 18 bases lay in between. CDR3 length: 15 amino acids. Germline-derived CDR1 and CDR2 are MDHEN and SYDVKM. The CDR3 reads CASSSNDRLSYGYTF. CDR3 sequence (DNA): TGTGCCAGCAGTAGTAATGACAGACTCTCATATGGCTACACCTTC.

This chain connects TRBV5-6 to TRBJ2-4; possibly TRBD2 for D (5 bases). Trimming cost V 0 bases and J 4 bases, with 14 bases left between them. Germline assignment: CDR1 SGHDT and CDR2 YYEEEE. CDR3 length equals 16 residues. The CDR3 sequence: CASSLVISEVKNIQYF. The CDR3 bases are TGTGCCAGCAGCTTGGTGATTTCGGAGGTTAAAAACATTCAGTACTTC.

DNA of the CDR3: TGTGCCAGCAGCCAGGGAATCGACTACGAGCAGTACTTC. It encodes CASSQGIDYEQYF. This chain uses TRBV5-4 with TRBJ2-7, with D possibly TRBD1 on 5 matching bases. The germline V gene has CDR1 SGHNT and CDR2 YYREEE (reference sequence). The CDR3 runs to 13 residues. The germline V and J ends were trimmed by 4 bases and 3 bases, with 11 bases remaining between them.